These 32 T cell receptor beta chains were sequenced from one sample in a study of breast tumors, draining lymph nodes, adjacent tissues. Axillary draining lymph nodes of breast cancer patients supplied the node samples. TCRdb re-called the multiplex PCR reads with MiXCR, one entry per CDR3 protein. The data show approximately 190,000 distinct CDR3 sequences, approximately 33% seen once. The source material was axillary lymph node tissue. Receptor source: a female donor with breast cancer. Some clones in this sample may be carry-over from other donors' samples.

This clonotype showed up many times. The chain is built from TRBV7-2 and TRBJ2-7, with 7 positions matching TRBD2. Germline loops: CDR1 SGHTA, CDR2 FQGNSA. The CDR3 contains 15 residues. V lost 4 bases to trimming and J lost 1 base; unmatched junction nucleotides: 7. The CDR3 loop reads CASSWVGEGSYEQYF. DNA of the CDR3: TGTGCCAGCAGCTGGGTGGGGGAGGGGTCCTACGAGCAGTACTTC.

With regard to this clonotype: The junction and the germline gene differ at one end; a read error may be behind it. V and J are TRBV6-5 and TRBJ2-5; no firm D call. Germline CDR1 and CDR2: MNHEY and SVGAGI. The CDR3 is 18 amino acids. CDR3 sequence (DNA): TGTGCCAGCAGTCACTCTAATGGCGGTCGACCGTACCAAGAGACCCAGTACTTC. This sequence encodes CASSHSNGGRPYQETQYF.

The table lists this clonotype with many counts. The rearrangement links TRBV5-1 to TRBJ1-6, with no clear D. The CDR3 is 12 amino acids. V was pared by 2 bases and J by 8 bases, with 5 bases between. In germline, CDR1 is SGHRS, CDR2 YFSETQ. CDR3 in DNA: TGCGCCAGCAGCTTAGAGGATTCACCCCTCCACTTT. Translation: CASSLEDSPLHF.

In its sample, this clonotype was seen a few times. This chain uses TRBV19 with TRBJ1-2; possibly TRBD1 for D (5 bases). Germline CDR1 and CDR2: LNHDA and SQIVND (reference sequence). The CDR3 is 13 residues long. V gave up 1 base and J gave up 7 bases, with 10 bases separating them. As DNA, the CDR3 is TGTGCCAGTAGTATAGCGGGGACTGGTGGCTACACCTTC. The encoded protein is CASSIAGTGGYTF. The variable domain in full, with the rest retrieved from reference TRBV19 and TRBJ1-2, is DGGITQSPKYLFRKEGQNVTLSCEQNLNHDAMYWYRQDPGQGLRLIYYSQIVNDFQKGDIAEGYSVSREKKESFPLTVTSAQKNPTAFYLCASSIAGTGGYTFGSGTRLTVV.

Comments on this clonotype: This may come from a read error, since a much larger clone is one base off. The V and J genes are TRBV11-3 and TRBJ2-5; 7 bases map to TRBD1. CDR3 length: 16 residues. V was pared by 1 base and J by 3 bases, with 8 bases of the junction left unmatched. Looked up from germline, CDR1 is SGHNT and CDR2 is YENEEA. The CDR3 sequence: CASSLGTGPGEETQYF. The CDR3, as DNA: TGTGCCAGCAGCTTAGGGACAGGACCTGGGGAAGAGACCCAGTACTTC.

Many counts were recorded for this clonotype. The chain has TRBV9 and TRBJ2-2; tentative D call: TRBD2 (5 bases). V dropped 4 bases and J dropped 1 base, with 14 bases sitting between them. CDR3 length equals 16 residues. Germline V gene sequence: CDR1 SGDLS, CDR2 YYNGEE. The CDR3 DNA is TGTGCCAGCAGCCCTCCCGGCAGCGGGAACACCGGGGAGCTGTTTTTT. Residues: CASSPPGSGNTGELFF.

This clonotype was seen ten or more times. The chain employs TRBV20-1 and TRBJ1-5, with a possible D match to TRBD1 (5 bases). The germline V gene has CDR1 DFQATT and CDR2 SNEGSKA (reference sequence). V was clipped by 2 bases and J by 6 bases, with 11 bases between them. The CDR3 has 13 amino acids. The CDR3 bases are TGCAGTGCTAGATCGACAGATTTTCAGCCCCAGCATTTT. Its translation is CSARSTDFQPQHF.

This clonotype was picked up many times. The V call is TRBV5-1, the J call TRBJ2-7; D gene uncertain. Germline-derived CDR1 and CDR2 are SGHRS and YFSETQ. The CDR3 has 14 residues. V was shortened by 1 base and J by 0 bases, with 8 bases between the two germline ends. CDR3 residues: CASSLTDLSYEQYF. CDR3 DNA: TGCGCCAGCAGCTTGACGGACCTCTCCTACGAGCAGTACTTC.

Of note for this clonotype: A much larger clone is a single base away; this may be a read error. This sequence joins TRBV6-2 or TRBV6-3 and TRBJ2-7, with D possibly TRBD1 on 6 matching bases. This CDR3 region has 14 residues. Germline V CDR1 and CDR2: MNHEY, SVGEGT. CDR3 in DNA: TGTGCCAGCAGTTACGGACAGTTAGGCTACGAGCGGTACTTC. This translates into CASSYGQLGYERYF.

The chain joins TRBV19 to TRBJ2-7, with 10 bases identical to TRBD1. CDR3 length equals 14 residues. V lost 3 bases, J lost 7 bases, and 6 bases stayed unmatched. Germline CDR1 is LNHDA and CDR2 is SQIVND (reference sequence). DNA of the CDR3: TGTGCCAGTAGTATGGGACAGGGGATTCGAGAGCAGTACTTC. It specifies CASSMGQGIREQYF.

As regards this clonotype: This may be a read error, as it is one base from a much larger clone. This sequence joins TRBV2 and TRBJ2-5; possibly TRBD1 or TRBD2 for D (5 bases each). Per germline, CDR1 SNHLY and CDR2 FYNNEI. There are 15 residues in the CDR3. The CDR3 here is CTSSPRGHQGDTQYF. The CDR3 nucleotides read TGTACCAGCAGCCCCCGAGGCCACCAGGGAGATACCCAGTACTTC.

This clonotype was seen at least ten times. V and J are TRBV12-3 or TRBV12-4 and TRBJ2-5, with D maybe TRBD1 (6 bases). With 5 bases removed from V and 0 bases from J, the gap between germline ends came to 16 bases. CDR3 size: 16 residues. CDR3 nucleotides: TGTGCCAGCAGTCGACACGGGACACCGTACCAAGAGACCCAGTACTTC. Encoded protein: CASSRHGTPYQETQYF.

The chain has TRBV6-2 or TRBV6-3 and TRBJ2-1; unclear D gene. V shed 6 bases and J shed 5 bases, with 20 bases lying between them. CDR1 MNHEY and CDR2 SVGEGT come from the germline V gene. The CDR3 length is 16 residues. The DNA of the CDR3 is TGTGCCAGCAGACCCACCCTCACTGGCGACCACAATGAGCAGTTCTTC. It yields the protein CASRPTLTGDHNEQFF.

This clonotype was found many times. The chain combines TRBV5-8 with TRBJ2-7; D remains unclear. The V and J ends lost 0 bases and 7 bases respectively, with 8 bases between them. CDR3 length: 12 amino acids. Per the germline V gene, CDR1 is SGHTS and CDR2 is YDEGEE. The CDR3 region is CASSLDGREQYF. Written as DNA, the CDR3 is TGTGCCAGCAGCTTGGACGGCAGAGAGCAGTACTTC.

This clonotype was seen at least ten times. The CDR3 sequence is CALGAESNSPLHF. The CDR3 coding sequence is TGTGCCCTGGGGGCCGAATCAAATTCACCCCTCCACTTT. V and J are TRBV10-3 and TRBJ1-6, with D possibly being TRBD1 (6 bases). Trimming stripped 11 bases from V and 7 bases from J, with 15 bases between. Germline CDR1 reads ENHRY; CDR2 reads SYGVKD. This CDR3 has 13 residues.

This clonotype was recorded at least ten times. The chain carries TRBV6-4 and TRBJ2-7; D is possibly TRBD2 (5 bases). The germline V and J ends were trimmed by 5 bases and 2 bases, with 22 bases remaining between them. The CDR3 totals 17 residues. The germline V gene has CDR1 MRHNA and CDR2 SNTAGT. The CDR3 sequence: CASSHRLARRPTYEQYF. CDR3 DNA: TGTGCCAGCAGTCACCGGCTAGCTCGGAGACCAACCTACGAGCAGTACTTC.

Note on this clonotype: It may be a read error: a sequence one base away is much more abundant. The V and J genes are TRBV7-8 and TRBJ2-3; 8 bases align to TRBD2. This CDR3 region has 17 residues. Germline CDR1 is SGHVS and CDR2 is FQNEAQ. The CDR3 is CASSLVTSGTGTDPQYF. The DNA for the CDR3 is TGTGCCAGCAGCTTAGTCACTAGCGGTACGGGAACAGATCCGCAGTATTTT.

This clonotype was seen ten or more times. V gene TRBV5-1 combines with J gene TRBJ2-7, with 12 bases fitting TRBD2. V shed 5 bases and J 4 bases; nucleotides not matched to a gene: 7. The V gene's germline CDR1 is SGHRS and CDR2 YFSETQ. The CDR3 is 15 residues long. This CDR3 reads CASRATGLAGYEQYF. In DNA form, the CDR3 reads TGCGCCAGCAGAGCCACGGGACTAGCGGGTTACGAGCAGTACTTC.

This clonotype came up many times. Germline and junction disagree at one end, which may indicate a read error. V gene TRBV5-1 combines with J gene TRBJ2-2, with D perhaps TRBD1 or TRBD2 (5 bases each). This CDR3 is built from 15 residues. CDR1 and CDR2 from the germline V gene are SGHRS and YFSETQ. This CDR3 reads CASSLGTKSGGELFF. DNA for the CDR3: TGCGCCAGCAGTTTGGGGACCAAGTCGGGTGGGGAGCTGTTTTTT.

This clonotype was counted at least ten times. The CDR3 is CASGLRGAGTDTQYF. In DNA, the CDR3 is TGCGCCAGCGGGCTGCGGGGGGCAGGCACAGATACGCAGTATTTT. The chain is built from TRBV10-2 and TRBJ2-3, with 8 bases identical to TRBD2. This CDR3 is built from 15 residues. Per germline, CDR1 WSHSY and CDR2 SAAADI. J gave up 1 base and V 8 bases, and 8 bases lay outside the gene matches.

This clonotype was seen repeatedly, ten times or more. V is TRBV20-1 and J is TRBJ2-3; D gene uncertain. This CDR3 region has 12 residues. Germline-derived CDR1 and CDR2 are DFQATT and SNEGSKA (reference sequence). Trimming stripped 5 bases from V and 0 bases from J, with 6 bases between. As DNA, the CDR3 is TGCAGTGCTCGAAGTAGCACAGATACGCAGTATTTT. Translation gives CSARSSTDTQYF.

This clonotype has just one count. The chain is built from TRBV7-2 and TRBJ2-1; TRBD2 matches at 15 bases. The length of the CDR3 is 16 residues. Germline lookup yields CDR1 SGHTA and CDR2 FQGNSA. V was clipped by 6 bases and J by 6 bases; unmatched bases: 6. This chain's CDR3 is CASRKRTSGGANEQFF. The CDR3 nucleotides are TGTGCCAGCAGGAAAAGGACTAGCGGGGGGGCCAATGAGCAGTTCTTC.

The rearrangement uses TRBV28 and TRBJ2-1; 11 bases align to TRBD2. This CDR3 has 17 residues. V trimming: 3 bases; J trimming: 2 bases; junction bases outside the gene matches: 6. Germline V gene sequence: CDR1 MDHEN, CDR2 SYDVKM. CDR3 coding DNA: TGTGCCAGCAGTTTCAAAGTAGCGGGAGGGACCTACAATGAGCAGTTCTTC. Its protein is CASSFKVAGGTYNEQFF.

For this clonotype: One end of the junction does not line up with germline, which may come from a read error. V gene TRBV30 combines with J gene TRBJ2-3; D gene uncertain. This CDR3 region has 10 residues. CDR1 is GTSNPN, CDR2 SVGIG, per germline (reference sequence). CDR3 amino acids: CAWSVLDLHF. CDR3 DNA: TGTGCCTGGAGCGTTTTGGACCTACATTTT. Full variable domain (remainder filled in from reference TRBV30 and TRBJ2-3): SQTIHQWPATLVQPVGSPLSLECTVEGTSNPNLYWYRQAAGRGLQLLFYSVGIGQISSEVPQNLSASRPQDRQFILSSKKLLLSDSGFYLCAWSVLDLHFGPGTRLTVL.

A single count supports this clonotype. The DNA for the CDR3 is TGTGCCAGCAAATTAGACAGGCCCGGGGAGCTGTTTTTT. It is translated as CASKLDRPGELFF. The J gene is TRBJ2-2, the V gene TRBV11-1, with TRBD1 as a possible D gene (6 bases). This CDR3 is 13 amino acids long. The germline V and J ends were trimmed by 7 bases and 6 bases, with 12 bases remaining between them. Germline V lookup: CDR1 SGHAT, CDR2 FQDESV (reference sequence).

This clonotype was counted many times. The chain recombines TRBV7-6 with TRBJ2-7; the D gene is possibly TRBD2 (7 bases). Trimming removed 6 bases at V and 5 bases at J, with 26 bases between. Germline V gene sequence: CDR1 SGHVS, CDR2 FNYEAQ. This CDR3 is built from 17 residues. This CDR3 is CASSSRPGGVIGHEQYF. CDR3 coding DNA: TGTGCCAGCAGTTCACGCCCGGGGGGCGTTATCGGCCACGAGCAGTACTTC.

This clonotype was found many times. V gene TRBV19 combines with J gene TRBJ2-5; D remains unclear. Trimming took off 7 bases at V and 0 bases at J, with 3 bases between the two ends. This CDR3 has 11 amino acids. Per germline, CDR1 LNHDA and CDR2 SQIVND (reference sequence). DNA of the CDR3: TGTGCCAGTACTAACCAAGAGACCCAGTACTTC. Protein product: CASTNQETQYF. The whole variable domain, remainder taken from reference TRBV19 and TRBJ2-5, is DGGITQSPKYLFRKEGQNVTLSCEQNLNHDAMYWYRQDPGQGLRLIYYSQIVNDFQKGDIAEGYSVSREKKESFPLTVTSAQKNPTAFYLCASTNQETQYFGPGTRLLVL.

The CDR3 protein is CASSAPNGNLWEQYF. CDR3 DNA: TGTGCCAGCTCCGCCCCTAATGGGAACCTATGGGAGCAGTACTTC. This chain uses TRBV4-2 with TRBJ2-7; D is undetermined. Germline V lookup: CDR1 LGHNA, CDR2 YNFKEQ. Trimming removed 8 bases from V and 7 bases from J, with 24 bases in between. The CDR3 length is 15 residues.

V gene TRBV18 combines with J gene TRBJ1-6; D possibly corresponds to TRBD1 (5 bases). V lost 4 bases and J 0 bases, leaving 16 bases between the germline ends. In germline, CDR1 is KGHSH, CDR2 LQKENI. The CDR3 runs to 18 residues. CDR3 in amino acids: CASSRQGKGSSYNSPLHF. Here the CDR3 DNA reads TGTGCCAGCTCACGCCAGGGAAAGGGGAGCTCCTATAATTCACCCCTCCACTTT.

At least ten counts were recorded for this clonotype. This sequence joins TRBV5-1 and TRBJ2-5; 8 bases agree with TRBD1. J was trimmed by 9 bases and V by 6 bases; bases with no gene match: 7. Germline CDR1 is SGHRS and CDR2 is YFSETQ. The CDR3 covers 12 residues. The CDR3 region is CASTDRGFAQYF. DNA for the CDR3: TGCGCCAGCACCGACAGGGGTTTTGCCCAGTACTTC.

On this clonotype: This could be a read error, since a much larger clone is one nucleotide away. The chain is built from TRBV5-4 and TRBJ1-4; D call uncertain. This CDR3 is 14 amino acids long. Germline CDR1 reads SGHNT; CDR2 reads YYREEE (reference sequence). The CDR3 DNA reads as TGTGCCAGCAGCCGATCAAATACTAATGGAAAACTGTTTTTT. It specifies CASSRSNTNGKLFF.

This clonotype was recorded many times. The chain links TRBV11-3 to TRBJ2-1; the D gene is possibly TRBD1 (5 bases). Germline V CDR1 and CDR2: SGHNT, YENEEA. The CDR3 sequence is 13 residues long. The ends were cut back, 0 bases at V and 8 bases at J, with 8 bases in the middle. CDR3 sequence reads: CASSLDREYEQFF. The CDR3 nucleotides read TGTGCCAGCAGCTTAGACAGGGAATATGAGCAGTTCTTC.